The 6 T cell receptor beta chains below come from one sample, sequenced in a study of blood T cell repertoires in COVID-19. The table came from immunoSEQ multiplex PCR; TCRdb's copy has only in-frame clones and leaves some out. This table holds over 110,000 clones, 75% to 90% found once. The sample taken for sequencing was peripheral blood. These receptors all stem from a man in his 70s who had recovered from COVID-19.

The V call is TRBV5-6, the J call TRBJ1-1; D possibly corresponds to TRBD1 (6 bases). The length of the CDR3 is 16 residues. The germline V gene has CDR1 SGHDT and CDR2 YYEEEE. Trimming left V 4 bases short and J 0 bases short, with 16 bases between. As DNA, the CDR3 is TGTGCCAGCAGCCGTATTCCGCAGGGGATGAACACTGAAGCTTTCTTT. It encodes CASSRIPQGMNTEAFF.

The chain joins TRBV18 to TRBJ1-2; D is perhaps TRBD1 (6 bases). CDR3 length: 15 amino acids. CDR1 KGHSH and CDR2 LQKENI come from the germline V gene. Between the trimmed V and J ends, which lost 1 base and 1 base, there was a span of 10 bases. CDR3 nucleotides: TGTGCCAGCTCACCACAAACAGGGAATAACTATGGCTACACCTTC. Translated: CASSPQTGNNYGYTF.

The V and J genes are TRBV5-1 and TRBJ1-2; D gene ambiguous. This CDR3 is 13 amino acids long. The germline gives CDR1 SGHRS, CDR2 YFSETQ. The germline V and J ends were trimmed by 4 bases and 1 base, with 8 bases remaining between them. This chain's CDR3 is CASSRGFNYGYTF. The CDR3 DNA reads TGCGCCAGCAGCCGGGGATTTAACTATGGCTACACCTTC.

The chain carries TRBV19 and TRBJ2-6; 10 nucleotides match TRBD1. Germline V lookup: CDR1 LNHDA, CDR2 SQIVND (reference sequence). This CDR3 comprises 12 residues. V was clipped by 5 bases and J by 17 bases; unmatched bases: 6. CDR3 sequence (DNA): TGTGCCAGTAGTGGGGACAGGGGAGGGTTGACTTTC. This sequence encodes CASSGDRGGLTF.

The chain combines TRBV27 with TRBJ1-4; maybe TRBD1 (6 bases). Germline-derived CDR1 and CDR2 are MNHEY and SMNVEV (reference sequence). V was shortened by 4 bases and J by 7 bases, with 19 bases between the two germline ends. The CDR3 runs 16 residues. CDR3 sequence reads: CASSSLSSRGGEKLFF. The CDR3 DNA reads as TGTGCCAGCAGTTCTCTATCTAGCAGGGGCGGTGAAAAACTGTTTTTT.

Here the CDR3 reads CASSLEGNPYNEQFF. The CDR3 DNA follows: TGTGCCAGCAGCTTAGAGGGGAACCCCTACAATGAGCAGTTCTTC. This chain joins TRBV7-2 and TRBJ2-1; perhaps TRBD1 as D (5 bases). From germline, CDR1 is SGHTA and CDR2 FQGNSA. Trimming pared 1 base from V and 2 bases from J, leaving 9 bases between. This CDR3 is 15 amino acids long.